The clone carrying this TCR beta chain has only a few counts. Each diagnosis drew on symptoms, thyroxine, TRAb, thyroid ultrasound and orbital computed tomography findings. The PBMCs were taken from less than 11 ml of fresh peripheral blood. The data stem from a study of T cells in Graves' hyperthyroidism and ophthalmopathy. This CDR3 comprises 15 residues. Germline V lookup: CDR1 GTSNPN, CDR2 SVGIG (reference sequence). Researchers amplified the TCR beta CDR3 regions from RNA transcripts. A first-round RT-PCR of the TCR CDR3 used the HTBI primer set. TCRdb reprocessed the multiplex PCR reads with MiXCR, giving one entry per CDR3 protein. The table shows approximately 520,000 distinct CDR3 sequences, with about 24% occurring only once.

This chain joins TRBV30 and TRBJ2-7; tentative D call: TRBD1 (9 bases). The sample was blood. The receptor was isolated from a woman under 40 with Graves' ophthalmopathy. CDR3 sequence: CAHSGGTGTTYEQYF. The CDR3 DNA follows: TGTGCACACTCGGGAGGGACAGGGACTACCTACGAGCAGTACTTC.